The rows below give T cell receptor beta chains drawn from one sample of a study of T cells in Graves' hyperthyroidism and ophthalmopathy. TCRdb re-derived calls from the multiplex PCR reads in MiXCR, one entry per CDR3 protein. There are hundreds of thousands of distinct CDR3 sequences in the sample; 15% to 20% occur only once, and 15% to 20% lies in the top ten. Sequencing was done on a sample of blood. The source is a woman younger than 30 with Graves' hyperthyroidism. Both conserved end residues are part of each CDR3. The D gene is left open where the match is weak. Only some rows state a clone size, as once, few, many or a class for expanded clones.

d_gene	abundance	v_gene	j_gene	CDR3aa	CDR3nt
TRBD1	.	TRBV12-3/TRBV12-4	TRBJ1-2	CASSYSGTGNGYTF	TGTGCCAGCAGTTATTCAGGGACAGGGAATGGCTACACCTTC
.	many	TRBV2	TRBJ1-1	CASSARADSGAFF	TGTGCCAGCAGCGCCCGGGCCGACTCGGGAGCTTTCTTT
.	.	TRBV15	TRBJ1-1	CATSARDGEAFF	TGTGCCACCAGCGCCCGGGACGGAGAAGCTTTCTTT
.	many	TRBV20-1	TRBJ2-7	CSADRGGPSYEQYF	TGCAGTGCGGACCGAGGGGGGCCCAGCTACGAGCAGTACTTC
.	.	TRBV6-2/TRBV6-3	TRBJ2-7	CASTTDPQDEQYF	TGTGCCAGCACCACCGATCCCCAGGACGAGCAGTACTTC
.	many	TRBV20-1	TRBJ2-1	CSAMLKAGASYNEQFF	TGCAGTGCTATGTTAAAGGCGGGGGCAAGCTACAATGAGCAGTTCTTC
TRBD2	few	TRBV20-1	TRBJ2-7	CSAIPPFSSGPSYEQYF	TGCAGTGCTATCCCCCCCTTCTCTAGCGGACCCTCCTACGAGCAGTACTTC
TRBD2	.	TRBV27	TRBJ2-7	CASSLFASGTRGNEQYF	TGTGCCAGCAGTTTATTTGCCTCTGGGACTAGGGGCAATGAGCAGTACTTC
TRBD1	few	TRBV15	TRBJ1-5	CATSFGTGGAYSNQPQHF	TGTGCCACCAGCTTCGGCACAGGGGGCGCGTATAGCAATCAGCCCCAGCATTTT
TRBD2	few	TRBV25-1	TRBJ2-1	CASSEGLAGPHEQFF	TGTGCCAGCAGTGAGGGACTAGCGGGACCTCATGAGCAGTTCTTC
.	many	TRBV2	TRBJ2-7	CASSERQETYEQYF	TGTGCCAGCAGTGAAAGACAGGAGACCTACGAGCAGTACTTC
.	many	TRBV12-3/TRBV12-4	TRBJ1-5	CASSLMSWAGVGQPQHF	TGTGCCAGCAGTTTAATGTCATGGGCGGGGGTTGGGCAGCCCCAGCATTTT
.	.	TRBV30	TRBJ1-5	CAWSVQGYSNQPQHF	TGTGCCTGGAGTGTACAGGGATATAGCAATCAGCCCCAGCATTTT
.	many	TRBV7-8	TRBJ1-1	CASSPSGGAITEAFF	TGTGCCAGCAGCCCTAGCGGGGGGGCGATAACTGAAGCTTTCTTT
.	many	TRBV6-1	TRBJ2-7	CASSNLGQTYEQYF	TGTGCCAGCAGCAACCTAGGACAGACCTACGAGCAGTACTTC
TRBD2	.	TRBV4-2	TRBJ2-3	CASSQDRWTSGSHTDTQYF	TGTGCCAGCAGCCAAGATCGGTGGACTAGCGGGAGCCACACGGATACGCAGTATTTT
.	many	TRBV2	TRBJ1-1	CASSETVGGSGAEAFF	TGTGCCAGCAGTGAGACAGTCGGGGGATCGGGCGCTGAAGCTTTCTTT
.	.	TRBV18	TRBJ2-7	CASSPPSGQGNYEQYF	TGTGCCAGCTCACCACCGTCTGGGCAGGGTAACTACGAGCAGTACTTC
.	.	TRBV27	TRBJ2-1	CASSLGGREQFF	TGTGCAAGCAGTTTGGGCGGAAGGGAGCAGTTCTTC
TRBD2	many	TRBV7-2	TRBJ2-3	CASSHLAASTDTQYF	TGTGCCAGCAGCCACCTAGCGGCCAGCACAGATACGCAGTATTTT
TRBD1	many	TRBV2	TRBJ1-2	CASSARGGYTF	TGTGCCAGCAGTGCCAGGGGGGGCTACACCTTC
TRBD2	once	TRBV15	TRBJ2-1	CATSDYSGSPYNEQFF	TGTGCCACCAGCGATTATAGCGGGAGTCCCTACAATGAGCAGTTCTTC
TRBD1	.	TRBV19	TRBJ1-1	CASSIGRGFTEAFF	TGTGCCAGTAGTATAGGCAGGGGGTTTACTGAAGCTTTCTTT
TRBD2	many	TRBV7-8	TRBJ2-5	CASSPSPLAGVSETQYF	TGTGCCAGCAGCCCCAGCCCGCTAGCGGGGGTCTCAGAGACCCAGTACTTC
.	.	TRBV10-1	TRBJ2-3	CASSEYGRGQYF	TGCGCCAGCAGTGAGTACGGTCGGGGGCAGTATTTT
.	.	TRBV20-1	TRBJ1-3	CSASPTVSGDTIYF	TGCAGTGCTTCCCCGACTGTCTCTGGAGACACCATATATTTT
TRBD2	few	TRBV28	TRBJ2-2	CASRRLAGGATGELFF	TGTGCCAGCAGGCGACTAGCGGGAGGGGCAACCGGGGAGCTGTTTTTT
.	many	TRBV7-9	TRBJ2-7	CASSLDTRGREQYF	TGTGCCAGCAGCTTAGACACCAGGGGACGCGAGCAGTACTTC
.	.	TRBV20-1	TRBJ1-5	CSAGPAMGSHQPQHF	TGCAGTGCTGGCCCCGCAATGGGGTCGCATCAGCCCCAGCATTTT
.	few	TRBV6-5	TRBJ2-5	CASSYGEGRVETQYF	TGTGCCAGCAGTTACGGTGAAGGCAGGGTGGAGACCCAGTACTTC
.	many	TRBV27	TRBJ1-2	CASSFLWQKANYGYTF	TGTGCCAGCAGTTTTTTGTGGCAGAAAGCTAACTATGGCTACACCTTC
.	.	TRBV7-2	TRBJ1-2	CASSLARSDGYTF	TGTGCCAGCAGCTTAGCGCGTAGCGATGGCTACACCTTC